These 31 T cell receptor beta chains were all obtained from the same sample, sequenced in a study of cytomegalovirus exposure and HLA in healthy donors. With 60 Vbeta and 13 Jbeta primers, the PCR was carried out. Sequencing was performed with immunoSEQ multiplex PCR; in TCRdb, only in-frame clones are kept and a portion is missing. The repertoire includes 200,000 to 250,000 clones, about 78% of them detected once, and approximately 3.9% sits in the top ten. What was sequenced was PBMCs. Receptors originate from a male donor in good health and CMV-seronegative.

Comment on this clone: Other DNA sequences in this sample translate to the same CDR3. The rearrangement joins TRBV11-2 to TRBJ1-1, with no clear D. CDR1 is SGHAT, CDR2 FQNNGV, per germline. The CDR3 length is 13 residues. The V and J ends lost 1 base and 1 base respectively, with 4 bases between them. The CDR3 loop reads CASSLGGNTEAFF. The DNA of the CDR3 is TGTGCCAGCAGCTTAGGAGGGAACACTGAAGCTTTCTTT.

This clone was seen a few times. This sample includes further DNA sequences coding for the same CDR3. The chain links TRBV5-1 to TRBJ2-1; D is perhaps TRBD2 (6 bases). The germline V and J ends were trimmed by 0 bases and 0 bases, with 7 bases remaining between them. CDR1 is SGHRS and CDR2 is YFSETQ in the germline V gene. This CDR3 contains 15 residues. CDR3 amino acids: CASSLVGGSYNEQFF. CDR3 nucleotides: TGCGCCAGCAGCTTGGTCGGGGGCTCCTACAATGAGCAGTTCTTC.

In this sample, this clone turned up a few times. V is TRBV6-5 and J is TRBJ1-1; D possibly corresponds to TRBD1 (5 bases). V lost 6 bases, J lost 4 bases, and 18 bases lay in between. The CDR3 is 15 amino acids. Germline V gene data show CDR1 as MNHEY and CDR2 as SVGAGI. Written as DNA, the CDR3 is TGTGCCAGCAGCCCACCGGGGGTAGTAGGCACTGAAGCTTTCTTT. This sequence encodes CASSPPGVVGTEAFF.

The rearrangement links TRBV15 to TRBJ2-1; 7 bases line up with TRBD2. Germline-derived CDR1 and CDR2 are LNHNV and YYDKDF (reference sequence). The CDR3 runs 17 residues. The V and J ends lost 0 bases and 7 bases, in that order; junction bases with no gene match: 12. The DNA for the CDR3 is TGTGCCACCAGCAGAGATTTAGGGACTACCCTTTCAAATGAGCAGTTCTTC. Translation gives CATSRDLGTTLSNEQFF.

The chain recombines TRBV27 with TRBJ2-3, with a possible D match to TRBD2 (5 bases). CDR1 is MNHEY, CDR2 SMNVEV, per germline (reference sequence). CDR3 length: 15 amino acids. V was shortened by 2 bases and J by 3 bases, with 12 bases between the two germline ends. The CDR3 bases are TGTGCCAGCAGTTTAGCTGCGCGCGGGACAGATACGCAGTATTTT. Translated: CASSLAARGTDTQYF.

This clone was seen only once. This chain links TRBV9 with TRBJ2-2; no firm D call. Germline CDR1 reads SGDLS; CDR2 reads YYNGEE. V lost 3 bases and J 2 bases, leaving 14 bases between the germline ends. The CDR3 runs to 16 residues. In nucleotides, the CDR3 is TGTGCCAGCAGCGCGGCGGAGAGATACAACACCGGGGAGCTGTTTTTT. It specifies CASSAAERYNTGELFF.

The V and J genes are TRBV6-5 and TRBJ2-7; TRBD2 agrees at 9 bases. The length of the CDR3 is 14 residues. Germline trimming cut 6 bases from V and 3 bases from J; bases unmatched to any gene: 6. CDR1 and CDR2 from the germline V gene are MNHEY and SVGAGI. The DNA for the CDR3 is TGTGCCAGCAGCACGGGACTAGCAGTCTACGAGCAGTACTTC. Translating it yields CASSTGLAVYEQYF.

The chain couples TRBV7-2 to TRBJ2-1; tentative D call: TRBD2 (5 bases). V lost 4 bases to trimming and J lost 3 bases, with 16 bases between them. Germline V gives CDR1 SGHTA, CDR2 FQGNSA. The CDR3 is 16 residues long. The CDR3 here is CASSSRPLAYYNEQFF. In nucleotides, the CDR3 is TGTGCCAGCAGCTCCCGCCCGCTAGCTTACTACAATGAGCAGTTCTTC.

This chain links TRBV19 with TRBJ1-3, with D maybe TRBD1 (5 bases). Germline-derived CDR1 and CDR2 are LNHDA and SQIVND (reference sequence). This CDR3 region has 15 residues. Trimming took 1 base from V and 6 from J, leaving 13 bases between them. The CDR3 coding sequence is TGTGCCAGTAGTATAGGGGGCCTTACGGTAAACACCATATATTTT. It encodes CASSIGGLTVNTIYF.

This clone was recorded at least ten times. The rearrangement links TRBV12-2 to TRBJ1-3; the table assigns TRBD1, which was not confirmed against the DNA. TRBV12-2 is marked as a pseudogene. This CDR3 contains 13 residues. The CDR3 DNA is TGTGCAAGTCGCTTACAATCTGGAAACACCATATATTTT. Translating it yields CASRLQSGNTIYF.

The J gene is TRBJ2-3, the V gene TRBV5-1; 14 bases match TRBD2. V was clipped by 7 bases and J by 4 bases; unmatched bases: 11. The CDR3 contains 17 residues. From germline, CDR1 is SGHRS and CDR2 YFSETQ. The CDR3 protein is CASCGLAGGVGSDTQYF. The CDR3 DNA follows: TGCGCCAGCTGCGGACTAGCGGGAGGTGTAGGTTCAGATACGCAGTATTTT.

CDR3: CASSVELAAYNEQFF. DNA for the CDR3: TGTGCCAGCAGCGTAGAACTAGCGGCCTACAATGAGCAGTTCTTC. The chain joins TRBV9 to TRBJ2-1, with 8 bases lining up with TRBD2. Trimming at V came to 0 bases and at J to 2 bases, leaving 1 base not matched to a gene. The germline CDR1 and CDR2 sequences are SGDLS and YYNGEE. CDR3 length: 15 residues.

The chain links TRBV11-2 to TRBJ2-5; a weak D match, TRBD2 (5 bases). CDR1 is SGHAT, CDR2 FQNNGV, per germline. CDR3 length: 14 amino acids. Trimming took off 0 bases at V and 2 bases at J, with 7 bases between the two ends. The CDR3 protein is CASSLEPGQETQYF. The CDR3 DNA reads TGTGCCAGCAGCTTAGAGCCGGGGCAAGAGACCCAGTACTTC.

The chain links TRBV18 to TRBJ2-1, with 12 bases aligning to TRBD2. Germline CDR1 is KGHSH and CDR2 is LQKENI. V lost 6 bases and J lost 5; bases outside the gene matches: 20. The CDR3 covers 20 residues. The CDR3 DNA follows: TGTGCCAGCTCCCTTCTGGGGGACCTTACTAGCGGGAGGACCCACAATGAGCAGTTCTTC. It specifies CASSLLGDLTSGRTHNEQFF.

The chain has TRBV28 and TRBJ1-2; 11 bases align to TRBD1. The CDR3 has 13 amino acids. Germline lookup yields CDR1 MDHEN and CDR2 SYDVKM. Losses at the gene ends were 8 bases for V and 6 bases for J; bases not matched to a gene: 5. The CDR3 DNA sequence: TGTGCCAGCGGAGGACAGGGGGCAAATGGCTACACCTTC. Encoded protein: CASGGQGANGYTF.

The gene calls are TRBV5-1 and TRBJ2-3; a possible D gene is TRBD2 (5 bases). The CDR3 has 15 amino acids. Germline loops: CDR1 SGHRS, CDR2 YFSETQ. Between the trimmed V and J ends, which lost 0 bases and 6 bases, there was a span of 14 bases. The CDR3 nucleotides are TGCGCCAGCAGCTTGGAGATAGCGAAATACGATACGCAGTATTTT. Residues: CASSLEIAKYDTQYF.

The table lists this clone with a count of one. The chain links TRBV9 to TRBJ2-3, with 13 bases aligning to TRBD2. Losses at the gene ends were 0 bases for V and 4 bases for J; bases not matched to a gene: 5. CDR1 and CDR2 from the germline V gene are SGDLS and YYNGEE. CDR3 length equals 17 residues. The CDR3: CASSVGPTSGRADTQYF. In nucleotides, the CDR3 is TGTGCCAGCAGCGTAGGCCCTACTAGCGGGAGGGCAGATACGCAGTATTTT.

The chain is built from TRBV19 and TRBJ2-5, with 7 nucleotides matching TRBD2. The length of the CDR3 is 15 residues. With V trimmed by 3 bases and J by 4 bases, 8 bases remained unmatched. Germline values: CDR1 LNHDA, CDR2 SQIVND (reference sequence). The CDR3 DNA is TGTGCCAGTAGTATGCGGACTAGGGGTCCAGAGACCCAGTACTTC. Its protein product is CASSMRTRGPETQYF.

The genes are TRBV19 and TRBJ2-7, with TRBD1 as a possible D gene (5 bases). Trimming shortened V by 2 bases and J by 5 bases, and 16 bases separated the two germline ends. Germline values: CDR1 LNHDA, CDR2 SQIVND (reference sequence). The CDR3 has 15 amino acids. The CDR3 loop reads CASSIRAPGSNEQYF. Here the CDR3 DNA reads TGTGCCAGTAGTATAAGGGCCCCAGGGTCCAACGAGCAGTACTTC.

The rearrangement joins TRBV2 to TRBJ2-6, with a weak D call TRBD2 (5 bases). This CDR3 comprises 13 residues. V was trimmed by 10 bases and J by 0 bases, leaving 7 bases between them. Germline V gives CDR1 SNHLY, CDR2 FYNNEI. Written as DNA, the CDR3 is TGTGCCACTGGGAGCTCTGGGGCCAACGTCCTGACTTTC. As protein: CATGSSGANVLTF.

The CDR3 loop reads CASSLQGANTGELFF. The CDR3 coding sequence is TGCGCCAGCAGCTTACAGGGGGCGAACACCGGGGAGCTGTTTTTT. The rearrangement joins TRBV5-1 to TRBJ2-2; TRBD1 matches 8 bases. The CDR3 contains 15 residues. Looked up from germline, CDR1 is SGHRS and CDR2 is YFSETQ. The ends lost 2 bases at V and 0 bases at J; junction bases unmatched: 0.

The rearrangement joins TRBV11-3 to TRBJ2-1; D is undetermined. The germline gives CDR1 SGHNT, CDR2 YENEEA. The CDR3 runs to 11 residues. Trimming left V 1 base short and J 10 bases short, with 5 bases between. The CDR3 DNA reads TGTGCCAGCAGCTTAGGAGCGGAGCAGTTCTTC. It specifies CASSLGAEQFF.

The CDR3 here is CASSLMAGKNEQFF. CDR3 nucleotides: TGTGCCAGCAGCTTGATGGCAGGGAAGAATGAGCAGTTCTTC. The J gene is TRBJ2-1, the V gene TRBV5-4, with D maybe TRBD1 (5 bases). CDR1 is SGHNT, CDR2 YYREEE, per germline (reference sequence). Trimming left V 1 base short and J 7 bases short, with 12 bases between. The CDR3 spans 14 residues.

The table lists this clone with a count of one. CDR3 residues: CASSQGVGETQYF. The CDR3 DNA sequence: TGTGCCAGCTCACAGGGAGTAGGCGAGACCCAGTACTTC. The chain recombines TRBV18 with TRBJ2-5; TRBD2 might be the D (5 bases). The V and J ends lost 4 bases and 5 bases respectively, with 11 bases between them. Germline V gives CDR1 KGHSH, CDR2 LQKENI. The CDR3 is made up of 13 amino acids.

This sequence joins TRBV6-5 and TRBJ2-5, with 11 bases matching TRBD2. Germline assignment: CDR1 MNHEY and CDR2 SVGAGI. Losses at the gene ends were 6 bases for V and 3 bases for J; bases not matched to a gene: 3. The CDR3 has 14 residues. CDR3 amino acids: CASSLLAGEETQYF. The DNA of the CDR3 is TGTGCCAGCAGCCTACTAGCGGGAGAAGAGACCCAGTACTTC.

As to this clone: The same CDR3 is also encoded by other DNA sequences in this sample. The rearrangement links TRBV7-9 to TRBJ2-2, with D uncertain. Trimming took off 0 bases at V and 5 bases at J, with 4 bases between the two ends. The CDR3 totals 13 residues. CDR1 and CDR2 (germline): SEHNR, FQNEAQ (reference sequence). CDR3 coding DNA: TGTGCCAGCAGCTTAGCGCGTACCGGGGAGCTGTTTTTT. This translates into CASSLARTGELFF.

The V and J genes are TRBV6-1 and TRBJ2-1, with 9 bases matching TRBD2. The J segment lost 5 bases and the V segment lost 9 bases, leaving 8 bases of the junction unmatched. In germline, CDR1 is MNHNS, CDR2 SASEGT. The CDR3 consists of 14 residues. This chain's CDR3 is CASFSGSSDNEQFF. CDR3 nucleotides: TGTGCCAGTTTTAGCGGGAGTAGCGACAATGAGCAGTTCTTC.

The J gene is TRBJ1-1, the V gene TRBV28, with 9 bases that match TRBD1. Germline loops: CDR1 MDHEN, CDR2 SYDVKM. Germline trimming cut 6 bases from V and 4 bases from J; bases unmatched to any gene: 3. The length of the CDR3 is 13 residues. DNA of the CDR3: TGTGCCAGCAGGACAGGGGGAAGCACTGAAGCTTTCTTT. Its translation: CASRTGGSTEAFF.

This chain joins TRBV29-1 and TRBJ2-5; 10 bases line up with TRBD1. Germline V gene data show CDR1 as SQVTM and CDR2 as ANQGSEA. The V and J ends lost 8 bases and 4 bases, in that order; junction bases with no gene match: 10. This CDR3 comprises 14 residues. CDR3 region: CSPSGTGDGETQYF. The CDR3 coding sequence is TGCAGCCCGTCCGGGACAGGGGATGGAGAGACCCAGTACTTC.

The chain carries TRBV11-1 and TRBJ2-7; possible D gene TRBD2, 6 bases. V lost 1 base and J 4 bases, leaving 14 bases between the germline ends. Germline V lookup: CDR1 SGHAT, CDR2 FQDESV (reference sequence). The CDR3 loop spans 15 amino acids. Written as DNA, the CDR3 is TGTGCCAGCAGCTTAGACAGAGGAGGGGTGTACGAGCAGTACTTC. Its translation: CASSLDRGGVYEQYF.

The chain recombines TRBV6-1 with TRBJ1-2, with D possibly being TRBD1 (6 bases). Germline CDR1 is MNHNS and CDR2 is SASEGT. With 4 bases removed from V and 10 bases from J, the gap between germline ends came to 25 bases. The CDR3 spans 16 residues. CDR3 region: CASSGPLGIQGLPYTF. CDR3 nucleotide sequence: TGTGCCAGCAGTGGCCCGCTTGGGATACAGGGTCTACCCTACACCTTC.